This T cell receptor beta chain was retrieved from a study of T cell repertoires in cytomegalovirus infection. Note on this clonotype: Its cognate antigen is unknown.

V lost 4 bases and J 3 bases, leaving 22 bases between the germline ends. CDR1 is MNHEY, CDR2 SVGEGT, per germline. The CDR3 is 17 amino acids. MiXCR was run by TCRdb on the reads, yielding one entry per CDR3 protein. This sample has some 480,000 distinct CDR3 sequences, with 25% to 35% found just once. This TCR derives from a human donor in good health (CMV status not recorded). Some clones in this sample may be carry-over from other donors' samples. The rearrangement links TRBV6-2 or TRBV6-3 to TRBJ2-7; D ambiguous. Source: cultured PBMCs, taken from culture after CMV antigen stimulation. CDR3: CASSLFPYGIPDYEQYV. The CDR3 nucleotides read TGTGCCAGCAGTTTATTCCCCTACGGAATTCCCGACTACGAGCAGTACGTC.